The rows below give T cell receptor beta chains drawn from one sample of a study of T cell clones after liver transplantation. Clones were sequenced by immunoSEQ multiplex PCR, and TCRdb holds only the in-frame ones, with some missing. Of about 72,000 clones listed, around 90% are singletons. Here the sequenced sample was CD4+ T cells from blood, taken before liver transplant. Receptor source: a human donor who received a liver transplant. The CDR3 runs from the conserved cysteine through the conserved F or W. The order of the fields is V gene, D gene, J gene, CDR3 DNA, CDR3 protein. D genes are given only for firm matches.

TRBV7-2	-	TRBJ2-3	TGTGCCAGCAGTTTAAGGGGTGCGAGCACAGATACGCAGTATTTT	CASSLRGASTDTQYF
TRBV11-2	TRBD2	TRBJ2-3	TGTGCCAGCAGCTTAGAGCGGGGGGGGACAGATACGCAGTATTTT	CASSLERGGTDTQYF
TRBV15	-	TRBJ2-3	TGTGCCACCGGGATGGGGGGTTTCGATACGCAGTATTTT	CATGMGGFDTQYF
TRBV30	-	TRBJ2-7	TGTGCCTGGTCCCGCGACAGGAGCTCCTACGAGCAGTACTTC	CAWSRDRSSYEQYF
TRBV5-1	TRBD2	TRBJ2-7	TGCGCCAGCAGCTCGGGGGGACTTCGGCTCTCCTACGAGCAGTACTTC	CASSSGGLRLSYEQYF
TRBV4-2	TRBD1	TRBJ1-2	TGTGCCAGCAGCCAAGATTTGGGACAGGGGGCTGGCTACACCTTC	CASSQDLGQGAGYTF
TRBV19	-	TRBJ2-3	TGTGCCAGTAGTCTAGGGGGACCCCCCACAGATACGCAGTATTTT	CASSLGGPPTDTQYF
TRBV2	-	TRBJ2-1	TGTGCCAGCAGTGGGGACACCTCCTACAATGAGCAGTTCTTC	CASSGDTSYNEQFF
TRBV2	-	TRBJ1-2	TGTGCCAGCAGTGAGGCAGGGAACTATGGCTACACCTTC	CASSEAGNYGYTF
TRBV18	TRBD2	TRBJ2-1	TGTGCCAGCTCACAACCGGGGGAGGGGTACAATGAGCAGTTCTTC	CASSQPGEGYNEQFF
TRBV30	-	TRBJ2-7	TGTGCCTGGAGTGACAGGTTCTACGAGCAGTACTTC	CAWSDRFYEQYF
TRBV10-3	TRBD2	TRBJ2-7	TGTGCCATCAGTGTCGGCGGGAGCTCGGGCGAGCAGTACTTC	CAISVGGSSGEQYF
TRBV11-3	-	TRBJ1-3	TGTGCCAGCAGCTTAGATTCGGGAGAAATTGTCTCTGGAAACACCATATATTTT	CASSLDSGEIVSGNTIYF
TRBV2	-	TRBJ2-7	TGTGCCAGCAGTTTTACTTCCACAGGCTCCACCTACGAGCAGTACTTC	CASSFTSTGSTYEQYF
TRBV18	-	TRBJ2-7	TGTGCCAGCTCACCACGCCAGCCCTACGAGCAGTACTTC	CASSPRQPYEQYF
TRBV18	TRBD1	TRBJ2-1	TGTGCCAGCTCACCACTCGGGTTGTCGACAGGGGAGCCGCTCCCGCAGTACAATGAGCAGTTCTTC	CASSPLGLSTGEPLPQYNEQFF
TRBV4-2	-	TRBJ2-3	TGTGCCAGCAGCCAGCGGGACGAGGGGGATACGCAGTATTTT	CASSQRDEGDTQYF
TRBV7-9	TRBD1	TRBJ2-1	TGTGCCAGCACCTCTCTTGGACAGGGATACAATGAGCAGTTCTTC	CASTSLGQGYNEQFF
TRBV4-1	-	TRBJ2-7	TGCGCCAGCAGCCTTGGGACAACTAGCTACGAGCAGTACTTC	CASSLGTTSYEQYF
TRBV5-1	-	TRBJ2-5	TGCGCCAGCAGCCCCGGCTCCCAAGAGACCCAGTACTTC	CASSPGSQETQYF
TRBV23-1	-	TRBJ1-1	TGCGCCAGCTACCGCGGCCACAAACCCGGCAGGAACACTGAAGCTTTCTTT	CASYRGHKPGRNTEAFF
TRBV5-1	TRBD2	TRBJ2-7	TGCGCCAGCAGCTTGGCCGGGGCGGGAGTACACGAGCAGTACTTC	CASSLAGAGVHEQYF